Listed below are T cell receptor beta chains from one sample, sequenced in a study of cytomegalovirus exposure and HLA in healthy donors. The method was immunoSEQ multiplex PCR; TCRdb's version includes in-frame clones alone and lacks a portion of them. Recorded for this sample: about 200,000 clones. The sequenced material came from PBMCs. The receptor source for this set is a boy aged 5-17 years in good health and CMV-seronegative. Each CDR3 is given without its conserved first and last residue.

V	J	CDR3
TRBV19	TRBJ1-1	ASSNPPDSSEAF
TRBV28	TRBJ2-2	ASRPPAVNTGELF
TRBV6-5	TRBJ1-2	ASRRGRGDYGYT
TRBV18	TRBJ2-5	ASSPALAGGKETQY
TRBV5-1	TRBJ1-1	ASSLWTRSNTEAF
TRBV4-1	TRBJ2-2	ASSHPGQGKTGELF
TRBV5-6	TRBJ1-1	ASILLYGGTEAF
TRBV9	TRBJ1-2	ASSYIGGARYT
TRBV5-1	TRBJ2-1	ASSLSATVRYNEQF
TRBV18	TRBJ1-6	ASSQYPNRENSPLH
TRBV30	TRBJ2-1	AWSVGTSYHNEQF
TRBV9	TRBJ2-7	ASSDREREQY
TRBV7-2	TRBJ2-4	ASSLSDGGQIAKNIQY
TRBV7-8	TRBJ2-3	ASSPGTSADTQY
TRBV19	TRBJ1-4	ASSWGQGEEKLF
TRBV4-1	TRBJ2-1	ASSRKRGPLNPEQF
TRBV11-2	TRBJ1-4	ASSPGQPSNEKLF
TRBV5-1	TRBJ2-5	ASSLELLETQY
TRBV7-2	TRBJ2-3	ASSRSLDTQY
TRBV19	TRBJ1-5	ASSMGSSNQPQH
TRBV4-1	TRBJ1-2	ASSQGQGGLSNYGYT
TRBV7-3	TRBJ2-2	ASSLPPGELF
TRBV2	TRBJ2-2	ASGVAGMSSGELF
TRBV7-3	TRBJ2-7	ASSLMHATTYEQY
TRBV5-1	TRBJ2-7	ASSREDLYEQY
TRBV11-2	TRBJ1-1	ASSRQRQTMNTEAF
TRBV27	TRBJ2-2	ASTGTGNTGELF
TRBV7-3	TRBJ2-3	ASSSATGRNTQY
TRBV5-4	TRBJ2-7	ASSPTGGQRGSYEQY
TRBV5-4	TRBJ1-1	ASSLDGGAGGTEAF
TRBV4-3	TRBJ2-7	ASSQDLSSGGAYEQY
TRBV28	TRBJ2-2	ASRGQDTNTGELF
TRBV6-5	TRBJ1-1	ASTSRAEQGAAF
TRBV5-8	TRBJ1-4	ASSLPLWERKEKLF
TRBV6-7	TRBJ1-5	ASIRRYRVIQQPQH
TRBV9	TRBJ1-5	ASSEGHYNQPQH